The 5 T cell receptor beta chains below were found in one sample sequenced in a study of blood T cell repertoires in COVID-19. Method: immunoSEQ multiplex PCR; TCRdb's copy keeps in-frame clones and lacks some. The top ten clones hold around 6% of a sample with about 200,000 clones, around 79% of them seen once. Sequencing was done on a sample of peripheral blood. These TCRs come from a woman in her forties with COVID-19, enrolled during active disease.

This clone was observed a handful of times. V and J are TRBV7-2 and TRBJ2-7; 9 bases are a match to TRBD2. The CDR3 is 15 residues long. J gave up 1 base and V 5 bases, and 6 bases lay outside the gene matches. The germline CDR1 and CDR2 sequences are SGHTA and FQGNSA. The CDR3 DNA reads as TGTGCCAGCAGCCCAGGGACTAGCCGATCCTACGAGCAGTACTTC. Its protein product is CASSPGTSRSYEQYF.

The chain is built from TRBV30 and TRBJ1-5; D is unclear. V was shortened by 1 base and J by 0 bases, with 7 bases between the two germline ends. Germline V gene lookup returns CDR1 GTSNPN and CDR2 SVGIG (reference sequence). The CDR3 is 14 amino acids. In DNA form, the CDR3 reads TGTGCCTGGAGTGGCGGGATTAGCAATCAGCCCCAGCATTTT. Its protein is CAWSGGISNQPQHF.

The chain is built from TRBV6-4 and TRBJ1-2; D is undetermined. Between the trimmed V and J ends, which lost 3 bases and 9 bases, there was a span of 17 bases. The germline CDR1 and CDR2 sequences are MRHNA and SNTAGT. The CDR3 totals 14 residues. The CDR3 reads CASSESYSGSSYTF. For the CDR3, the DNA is TGTGCCAGCAGTGAAAGCTACAGCGGATCGAGCTACACCTTC.

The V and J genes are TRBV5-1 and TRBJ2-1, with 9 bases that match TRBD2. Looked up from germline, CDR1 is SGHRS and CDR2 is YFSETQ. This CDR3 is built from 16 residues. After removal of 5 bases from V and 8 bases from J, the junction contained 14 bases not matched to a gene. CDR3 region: CASSKALIAGEYEQFF. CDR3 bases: TGCGCCAGCAGTAAGGCCCTGATAGCGGGAGAGTATGAGCAGTTCTTC.

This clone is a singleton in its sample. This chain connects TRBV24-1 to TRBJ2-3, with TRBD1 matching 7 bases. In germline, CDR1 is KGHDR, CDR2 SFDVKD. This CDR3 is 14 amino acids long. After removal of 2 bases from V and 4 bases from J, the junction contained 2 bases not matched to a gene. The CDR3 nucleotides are TGTGCCACCAGTGATTCCACAGGGGCAGATACGCAGTATTTT. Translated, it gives CATSDSTGADTQYF.